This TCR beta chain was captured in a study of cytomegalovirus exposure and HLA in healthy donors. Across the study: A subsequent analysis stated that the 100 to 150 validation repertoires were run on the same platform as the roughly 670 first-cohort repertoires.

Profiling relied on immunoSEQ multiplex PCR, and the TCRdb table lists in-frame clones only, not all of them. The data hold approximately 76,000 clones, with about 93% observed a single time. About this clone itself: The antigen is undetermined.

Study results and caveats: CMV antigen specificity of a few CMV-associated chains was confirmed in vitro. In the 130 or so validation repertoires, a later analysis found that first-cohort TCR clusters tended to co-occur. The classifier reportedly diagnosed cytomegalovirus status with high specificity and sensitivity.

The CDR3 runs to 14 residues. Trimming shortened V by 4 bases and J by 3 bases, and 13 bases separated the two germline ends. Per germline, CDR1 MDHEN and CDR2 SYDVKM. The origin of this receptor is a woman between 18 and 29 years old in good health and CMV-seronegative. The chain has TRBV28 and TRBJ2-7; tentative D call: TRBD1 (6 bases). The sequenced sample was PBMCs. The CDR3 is CASSSDQGSYEQYF. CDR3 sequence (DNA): TGTGCCAGCAGTTCTGATCAGGGGAGCTACGAGCAGTACTTC.